Each of the 18 T cell receptor beta chains below was sequenced from the same sample in a study of vaccination and CD4 T cells after COVID-19. Antigens for these TCRs are unknown. The sample's treatment: approximately 9-day PBMC culture with coronavirus spike peptide pools or control peptides (ViraFEST assay). Sequencing of DNA taken from cultured CD4+ T cells relied on the Oncomine TCR Beta short-read assay. Each CDR3 protein gets one entry after TCRdb re-called the PCR reads with MiXCR. Of some 11,000 distinct CDR3 sequences listed, roughly 66% are singletons. The source material was CD4+ T cells from blood, cultured in vitro. The receptors were sampled from a human donor who had recovered from COVID-19.

J is TRBJ2-7 and V is TRBV7-2; D ambiguous. In germline, CDR1 is SGHTA, CDR2 FQGNSA. The CDR3 has 16 amino acids. V was shortened by 5 bases and J by 0 bases, with 17 bases between the two germline ends. CDR3 DNA sequence: TGTGCCAGCAGCCCCCCAAGCCCAGGTGTCTCCTACGAGCAGTACTTC. Amino acids: CASSPPSPGVSYEQYF.

The V gene is TRBV24-1, the J gene TRBJ2-1; tentatively, D is TRBD2 (6 bases). The length of the CDR3 is 17 residues. With 1 base removed from V and 0 bases from J, the gap between germline ends came to 12 bases. Germline-derived CDR1 and CDR2 are KGHDR and SFDVKD. CDR3 sequence (DNA): TGTGCCACCAGTGATTTTAATCGGGGGACCTCCTACAATGAGCAGTTCTTC. Its protein is CATSDFNRGTSYNEQFF.

Only a few counts were recorded for this clonotype. The chain couples TRBV27 to TRBJ1-1, with D perhaps matching TRBD1 (5 bases). Germline V gives CDR1 MNHEY, CDR2 SMNVEV (reference sequence). The CDR3 covers 15 residues. The V gene lost 5 bases and the J gene lost 4 bases, with 17 bases spanning the gap. The CDR3 loop reads CASSAPEAGITEAFF. The CDR3 bases are TGTGCCAGCAGTGCCCCCGAGGCAGGGATCACTGAAGCTTTCTTT.

The genes are TRBV24-1 and TRBJ2-7; TRBD2 matches at 9 bases. Germline trimming cut 2 bases from V and 4 bases from J; bases unmatched to any gene: 8. The CDR3 runs to 16 residues. The germline V gene has CDR1 KGHDR and CDR2 SFDVKD. The CDR3 DNA is TGTGCCACCAGTGATTCTCGTAGCGGGAGAATTTACGAGCAGTACTTC. It specifies CATSDSRSGRIYEQYF.

The V call is TRBV6-5, the J call TRBJ1-2; D gene unclear. The V and J ends lost 4 bases and 5 bases respectively, with 11 bases between them. CDR3 length: 13 residues. Looked up from germline, CDR1 is MNHEY and CDR2 is SVGAGI. CDR3 loop: CASSSDLRYGYTF. The CDR3 DNA follows: TGTGCCAGCAGTTCCGACCTGAGGTATGGCTACACCTTC.

The chain is built from TRBV9 and TRBJ2-7; D possibly matches TRBD1 or TRBD2 (5 bases each). The CDR3 covers 13 residues. Trimming took off 4 bases at V and 6 bases at J, with 14 bases between the two ends. The germline V gene encodes CDR1 SGDLS and CDR2 YYNGEE. CDR3 loop: CASSPHEGSEQYF. In DNA, the CDR3 is TGTGCCAGCAGCCCCCACGAGGGGAGCGAGCAGTACTTC.

The gene calls are TRBV6-1 and TRBJ2-5; D uncertain. The germline V gene encodes CDR1 MNHNS and CDR2 SASEGT. With 3 bases removed from V and 5 bases from J, the gap between germline ends came to 10 bases. This CDR3 region has 13 residues. CDR3 coding DNA: TGTGCCAGCAGTGACTTCCAACGGGAGACCCAGTACTTC. Protein: CASSDFQRETQYF.

The V and J genes are TRBV6-5 and TRBJ2-5, with 9 bases identical to TRBD2. Germline CDR1 reads MNHEY; CDR2 reads SVGAGI. Trimming took 4 bases from V and 4 from J; bases not matched to a gene: 1. The CDR3 has 13 amino acids. CDR3 loop: CASSSLAGETQYF. In DNA form, the CDR3 reads TGTGCCAGCAGTTCACTAGCGGGAGAGACCCAGTACTTC.

The chain carries TRBV19 and TRBJ1-2, with a weak D call TRBD1 (5 bases). From germline, CDR1 is LNHDA and CDR2 SQIVND (reference sequence). V lost 4 bases and J 0 bases, leaving 9 bases between the germline ends. The CDR3 spans 14 residues. CDR3 loop: CASSTQGTNYGYTF. CDR3 nucleotides: TGTGCCAGTAGTACCCAGGGCACTAACTATGGCTACACCTTC.

The chain employs TRBV19 and TRBJ1-2, with D unclear. Trimming took 2 bases from V and 2 from J, leaving 9 bases between them. Germline V gives CDR1 LNHDA, CDR2 SQIVND (reference sequence). This CDR3 comprises 14 residues. The CDR3 DNA reads as TGTGCCAGTAGTATAACAACGGGAAACTATGGCTACACCTTC. Translation: CASSITTGNYGYTF.

This clonotype was counted between two and nine times. The chain has TRBV25-1 and TRBJ1-3; the D is unclear. This CDR3 comprises 12 residues. Germline V gene sequence: CDR1 MGHDK, CDR2 SYGVNS. Trimming pared 6 bases from V and 0 bases from J, leaving 3 bases between. The CDR3 coding sequence is TGTGCCAGCAGCCCCTCTGGAAACACCATATATTTT. Amino acids: CASSPSGNTIYF. The entire variable domain, with the rest obtained from reference TRBV25-1 and TRBJ1-3, is as follows: EADIYQTPRYLVIGTGKKITLECSQTMGHDKMYWYQQDPGMELHLIHYSYGVNSTEKGDLSSESTVSRIRTEHFPLTLESARPSHTSQYLCASSPSGNTIYFGEGSWLTVV.

The gene calls are TRBV19 and TRBJ1-1, with D perhaps matching TRBD1 (5 bases). Trimming cost V 10 bases and J 3 bases, with 24 bases left between them. There are 16 residues in the CDR3. Per germline, CDR1 LNHDA and CDR2 SQIVND (reference sequence). DNA for the CDR3: TGTGCCACTCACCCCCAGGGTAGATATGGTTACACTGAAGCTTTCTTT. Its translation is CATHPQGRYGYTEAFF. The full variable domain, completed using reference TRBV19 and TRBJ1-1, is DGGITQSPKYLFRKEGQNVTLSCEQNLNHDAMYWYRQDPGQGLRLIYYSQIVNDFQKGDIAEGYSVSREKKESFPLTVTSAQKNPTAFYLCATHPQGRYGYTEAFFGQGTRLTVV.

This sequence joins TRBV7-2 and TRBJ1-2; D may be TRBD1 (6 bases). The germline V gene has CDR1 SGHTA and CDR2 FQGNSA. The CDR3 is 17 residues long. Trimming stripped 2 bases from V and 4 bases from J, with 20 bases between. This CDR3 reads CASSLKTGPTVGYGYTF. CDR3 in DNA: TGTGCCAGCAGCTTAAAAACAGGGCCCACCGTGGGCTATGGCTACACCTTC.

This chain uses TRBV20-1 with TRBJ1-1; D is unclear. This CDR3 is built from 14 residues. Trimming removed 2 bases from V and 1 base from J, with 11 bases in between. Germline CDR1 is DFQATT and CDR2 is SNEGSKA (reference sequence). The CDR3 loop is CSARKFSGNTEAFF. Written as DNA, the CDR3 is TGCAGTGCTAGAAAATTTAGTGGGAACACTGAAGCTTTCTTT.

Written as DNA, the CDR3 is TGTGCCAGCAGCTTGCCGGGACAGGGGGCCGAGCAGTACTTC. Amino acid sequence: CASSLPGQGAEQYF. The chain has TRBV7-9 and TRBJ2-7; 12 bases match TRBD1. CDR3 length: 14 residues. V gave up 3 bases and J gave up 6 bases; unmatched junction bases: 3. The germline CDR1 and CDR2 sequences are SEHNR and FQNEAQ (reference sequence).

The chain uses TRBV20-1 and TRBJ1-1; D gene uncertain. V lost 1 base to trimming and J lost 4 bases, with 4 bases between them. CDR3 length: 11 residues. CDR1 and CDR2 from the germline V gene are DFQATT and SNEGSKA (reference sequence). The CDR3 region is CSARGATEAFF. The CDR3 DNA sequence: TGCAGTGCTAGAGGGGCCACTGAAGCTTTCTTT.

Comment on this clonotype: This clone may be a read error of a much larger clone one base away. V and J are TRBV19 and TRBJ1-5; a possible D gene is TRBD1 (6 bases). The CDR3 has 16 amino acids. Looked up from germline, CDR1 is LNHDA and CDR2 is SQIVND (reference sequence). Trimming removed 8 bases at V and 9 bases at J, with 26 bases between. DNA of the CDR3: TGTGCCAGTTCAAACTACGGGACAACTGTGATCCGGCCCCAGCATTTT. It translates to CASSNYGTTVIRPQHF. Filled out from reference TRBV19 and TRBJ1-5, the complete variable domain reads DGGITQSPKYLFRKEGQNVTLSCEQNLNHDAMYWYRQDPGQGLRLIYYSQIVNDFQKGDIAEGYSVSREKKESFPLTVTSAQKNPTAFYLCASSNYGTTVIRPQHFGDGTRLSIL.

The sample holds a few counts of this clonotype. This chain connects TRBV15 to TRBJ2-5, with D possibly matching TRBD1 (6 bases). Trimming removed 1 base at V and 5 bases at J, with 14 bases between. The germline CDR1 and CDR2 sequences are LNHNV and YYDKDF (reference sequence). The CDR3 runs 15 residues. CDR3 loop: CATSRGTGMEETQYF. CDR3 DNA: TGTGCCACCAGCAGAGGCACAGGGATGGAGGAGACCCAGTACTTC.